The 24 T cell receptor beta chains presented below share a single source sample, sequenced in a study of cytomegalovirus exposure and HLA in healthy donors. In the PCR, 60 Vbeta and 13 Jbeta primers were used. The method was immunoSEQ multiplex PCR; TCRdb's version includes in-frame clones alone and lacks a portion of them. The table records roughly 110,000 clones, approximately 80% of them present only once. The sample comprised PBMCs. The receptors were sampled from a woman aged 25 to 39 in good health and CMV-seropositive.

The table lists this clone with a few counts. The chain carries TRBV7-3 and TRBJ2-3, with TRBD2 matching over 8 bases. Per germline, CDR1 SGHTA and CDR2 FQGTGA. J gave up 2 bases and V 0 bases, and 4 bases lay outside the gene matches. The length of the CDR3 is 16 residues. In DNA, the CDR3 is TGTGCCAGCAGCTTAACGGCGGGAGGCCCCACAGATACGCAGTATTTT. This encodes CASSLTAGGPTDTQYF.

This chain links TRBV7-9 with TRBJ2-7; D might be TRBD2 (6 bases). Germline-derived CDR1 and CDR2 are SEHNR and FQNEAQ (reference sequence). The CDR3 totals 14 residues. Trimming removed 2 bases at V and 3 bases at J, with 11 bases between. Here the CDR3 reads CASSLRLDGYEQYF. CDR3 DNA: TGTGCCAGCAGCTTACGACTAGACGGCTACGAGCAGTACTTC.

The chain carries TRBV10-3 and TRBJ1-6; the D gene is possibly TRBD1 (6 bases). This CDR3 has 14 residues. V lost 3 bases, J lost 7 bases, and 10 bases lay in between. Germline CDR1 is ENHRY and CDR2 is SYGVKD. The DNA for the CDR3 is TGTGCCATCAGTGATAGGACAGAAAATTCACCCCTCCACTTT. Amino acid sequence: CAISDRTENSPLHF.

This clone was seen only once. V and J are TRBV10-1 and TRBJ2-3, with D maybe TRBD2 (7 bases). Germline values: CDR1 WNHNN, CDR2 SYGVQD (reference sequence). The CDR3 consists of 15 residues. The V end was cut by 4 bases, the J end by 0 bases, with 11 bases between. The CDR3 loop is CASSVAGASTDTQYF. The CDR3 DNA reads as TGCGCCAGCAGTGTTGCGGGGGCTAGCACAGATACGCAGTATTTT.

The chain combines TRBV30 with TRBJ2-6; TRBD1 matches 9 bases. Germline assignment: CDR1 GTSNPN and CDR2 SVGIG (reference sequence). The CDR3 spans 15 residues. With V trimmed by 2 bases and J by 6 bases, 5 bases remained unmatched. The CDR3 spells CAWSTGGKAANVLTF. DNA of the CDR3: TGTGCCTGGAGTACAGGGGGCAAGGCGGCCAACGTCCTGACTTTC.

J is TRBJ1-1 and V is TRBV6-5; D not certain. The CDR3 sequence is 14 residues long. Trimming removed 7 bases at V and 1 base at J, with 13 bases between. Germline V gene data show CDR1 as MNHEY and CDR2 as SVGAGI. CDR3 DNA sequence: TGTGCCAGCAAGCAGCGCCTCACGAACACTGAAGCTTTCTTT. It yields the protein CASKQRLTNTEAFF.

This clone has a single count. The genes are TRBV5-1 and TRBJ2-2; 8 positions agree with TRBD1. Unmatched junction bases numbered 10, after V lost 3 bases and J lost 6 bases. CDR3 length equals 16 residues. Germline CDR1 and CDR2: SGHRS and YFSETQ. CDR3 residues: CASSSGQGSMSGELFF. The CDR3 DNA follows: TGCGCCAGCAGCTCTGGACAGGGATCTATGTCCGGGGAGCTGTTTTTT. The full variable domain, rest sourced from reference TRBV5-1 and TRBJ2-2, is KAGVTQTPRYLIKTRGQQVTLSCSPISGHRSVSWYQQTPGQGLQFLFEYFSETQRNKGNFPGRFSGRQFSNSRSEMNVSTLELGDSALYLCASSSGQGSMSGELFFGEGSRLTVL.

This chain uses TRBV11-1 with TRBJ1-4, with D unresolved. There are 11 residues in the CDR3. Trimming shortened V by 5 bases and J by 5 bases, and 3 bases separated the two germline ends. Germline CDR1 and CDR2: SGHAT and FQDESV (reference sequence). The DNA for the CDR3 is TGTGCCAGCAGCGAGAATGAAAAACTGTTTTTT. Amino acids: CASSENEKLFF.

The rearrangement joins TRBV9 to TRBJ2-7, with TRBD2 as a possible D gene (5 bases). The CDR3 loop spans 15 amino acids. V dropped 3 bases and J dropped 7 bases, with 20 bases sitting between them. Germline V CDR1 and CDR2: SGDLS, YYNGEE. The CDR3 nucleotides are TGTGCCAGCAGCGCGGGGAACAGTAATCGTGGAGAGCAGTACTTC. As protein: CASSAGNSNRGEQYF.

The J gene is TRBJ2-1, the V gene TRBV5-4, with a possible D match to TRBD2 (5 bases). The CDR3 contains 17 residues. V was shortened by 2 bases and J by 0 bases, with 15 bases between the two germline ends. Germline V lookup: CDR1 SGHNT, CDR2 YYREEE (reference sequence). The CDR3 DNA follows: TGTGCCAGCAGCTTAGGCGGACTCCAGTTCTCCTACAATGAGCAGTTCTTC. It codes for CASSLGGLQFSYNEQFF.

Worth noting for this clone: Other DNA sequences in the sample encode the same CDR3. The chain has TRBV7-9 and TRBJ1-2, with no clear D. Trimming left V 1 base short and J 3 bases short, with 6 bases between. Germline CDR1 SEHNR, CDR2 FQNEAQ (reference sequence). This CDR3 spans 13 amino acids. Here the CDR3 DNA reads TGTGCCAGCAGCTTAGGGGGAGACTATGGCTACACCTTC. This translates into CASSLGGDYGYTF.

V usage is TRBV5-4 and J usage is TRBJ2-7; possible D gene TRBD1, 6 bases. Trimming pared 4 bases from V and 2 bases from J, leaving 13 bases between. This CDR3 region has 14 residues. The germline gives CDR1 SGHNT, CDR2 YYREEE (reference sequence). DNA of the CDR3: TGTGCCAGCAGCCAGGACAGCCGTCCCTACGAGCAGTACTTC. It translates to CASSQDSRPYEQYF.

The J gene is TRBJ1-1, the V gene TRBV2; 8 bases line up with TRBD1. Germline V gives CDR1 SNHLY, CDR2 FYNNEI. J lost 1 base, V lost 6 bases, and 10 bases had no gene match. The CDR3 has 16 amino acids. The CDR3 nucleotides are TGTGCCAGCAGGAGGACCGGGACAGGACAGAACACTGAAGCTTTCTTT. This encodes CASRRTGTGQNTEAFF. Filled out from reference TRBV2 and TRBJ1-1, the complete variable domain reads EPEVTQTPSHQVTQMGQEVILRCVPISNHLYFYWYRQILGQKVEFLVSFYNNEISEKSEIFDDQFSVERPDGSNFTLKIRSTKLEDSAMYFCASRRTGTGQNTEAFFGQGTRLTVV.

The gene calls are TRBV19 and TRBJ1-1; a weak D match, TRBD1 (5 bases). CDR3 size: 18 residues. Germline CDR1 and CDR2: LNHDA and SQIVND (reference sequence). V gave up 6 bases and J gave up 0 bases, with 23 bases separating them. The CDR3 protein is CASSVFPGLFSLNTEAFF. CDR3 sequence (DNA): TGTGCCAGTAGCGTCTTTCCGGGACTCTTTTCCTTGAACACTGAAGCTTTCTTT.

The V and J genes are TRBV18 and TRBJ2-5; D is undetermined. The assigned J gene may be wrong: the sequence end matches TRBJ2-7 better. The CDR3 runs to 14 residues. Germline CDR1 KGHSH, CDR2 LQKENI. Here the CDR3 reads CASSRTPDSYEQYF. The CDR3 DNA is TGTGCCAGCTCACGAACTCCGGACTCCTACGAGCAGTACTTC.

The V and J genes are TRBV2 and TRBJ1-2; 9 bases line up with TRBD1. The V segment lost 2 bases and the J segment 10 bases; nucleotides outside the gene matches: 5. CDR1 and CDR2 from the germline V gene are SNHLY and FYNNEI. The CDR3 extends over 13 amino acids. CDR3 sequence: CASSERDRATYTF. CDR3 DNA: TGTGCCAGCAGTGAAAGGGACAGGGCCACCTACACCTTC. Using reference TRBV2 and TRBJ1-2 for the parts outside the CDR3, the full variable domain is EPEVTQTPSHQVTQMGQEVILRCVPISNHLYFYWYRQILGQKVEFLVSFYNNEISEKSEIFDDQFSVERPDGSNFTLKIRSTKLEDSAMYFCASSERDRATYTFGSGTRLTVV.

The gene calls are TRBV6-5 and TRBJ1-1; D unresolved. This CDR3 contains 15 residues. Deletions cut 0 bases from V and 1 base from J, with 9 bases between. Per the germline V gene, CDR1 is MNHEY and CDR2 is SVGAGI. CDR3: CASSYSTRKNTEAFF. CDR3 DNA: TGTGCCAGCAGTTACTCGACCAGGAAGAACACTGAAGCTTTCTTT.

The chain joins TRBV19 to TRBJ1-2, with TRBD1 matching over 7 bases. The J segment lost 4 bases and the V segment lost 6 bases, leaving 11 bases of the junction unmatched. This CDR3 is built from 15 residues. From germline, CDR1 is LNHDA and CDR2 SQIVND (reference sequence). CDR3 nucleotide sequence: TGTGCCAGTAGCCCTAACGTCCAGGGGGGCTATGGCTACACCTTC. Protein sequence: CASSPNVQGGYGYTF.

This clone occurred once. This chain links TRBV5-6 with TRBJ2-2; 7 bases are a match to TRBD1. The CDR3 totals 15 residues. V lost 1 base to trimming and J lost 8 bases; unmatched junction nucleotides: 8. CDR1 and CDR2 (germline): SGHDT, YYEEEE. CDR3 protein: CASSLFHRGRGELFF. The CDR3 DNA reads TGTGCCAGCAGCTTGTTTCACAGGGGAAGAGGGGAGCTGTTTTTT.

The chain joins TRBV5-8 to TRBJ1-5; TRBD1 matches 7 bases. The V and J ends lost 3 bases and 6 bases, in that order; junction bases with no gene match: 9. The CDR3 is 15 amino acids. Germline V lookup: CDR1 SGHTS, CDR2 YDEGEE. For the CDR3, the DNA is TGTGCCAGCAGCTCTGACAGGGATCGTGGTCAGCCCCAGCATTTT. Translation: CASSSDRDRGQPQHF.

The V gene is TRBV7-8, the J gene TRBJ2-3; the match to TRBD2 covers 15 bases. The V and J ends lost 5 bases and 0 bases, in that order; junction bases with no gene match: 6. This CDR3 region has 18 residues. CDR1 is SGHVS, CDR2 FQNEAQ, per germline. This CDR3 is CASSPTGTSGRSTDTQYF. CDR3 DNA: TGTGCCAGCAGCCCCACCGGGACTAGCGGGAGGAGCACAGATACGCAGTATTTT.

This clone was counted between two and nine times. The chain recombines TRBV27 with TRBJ2-6; perhaps TRBD1 as D (5 bases). The V and J ends lost 3 bases and 2 bases respectively, with 14 bases between them. Germline V gene data show CDR1 as MNHEY and CDR2 as SMNVEV (reference sequence). This CDR3 is 17 amino acids long. The CDR3 sequence: CASSFVSGRAGANVLTF. The CDR3 DNA reads as TGTGCCAGCAGTTTTGTCAGTGGCAGGGCTGGGGCCAACGTCCTGACTTTC.

The rearrangement joins TRBV30 to TRBJ1-6; 10 nucleotides match TRBD1. The J segment lost 7 bases and the V segment lost 5 bases, leaving 5 bases of the junction unmatched. The CDR3 is made up of 14 amino acids. CDR1 and CDR2 from the germline V gene are GTSNPN and SVGIG (reference sequence). In DNA form, the CDR3 reads TGTGCCTGGGGACAGGGGGTTAAAAATTCACCCCTCCACTTT. Protein: CAWGQGVKNSPLHF. The complete variable domain, with remaining parts taken from reference TRBV30 and TRBJ1-6, reads SQTIHQWPATLVQPVGSPLSLECTVEGTSNPNLYWYRQAAGRGLQLLFYSVGIGQISSEVPQNLSASRPQDRQFILSSKKLLLSDSGFYLCAWGQGVKNSPLHFGNGTRLTVT.

The chain is built from TRBV7-3 and TRBJ2-3, with 9 bases identical to TRBD2. Trimming removed 7 bases from V and 2 bases from J; junction bases left unmatched: 4. CDR1 is SGHTA and CDR2 is FQGTGA in the germline V gene. CDR3 size: 14 residues. CDR3 sequence: CASTAGGNTDTQYF. CDR3 coding DNA: TGTGCCAGCACCGCGGGGGGGAACACAGATACGCAGTATTTT.